These 9 T cell receptor beta chains were all obtained from the same sample, sequenced in a study of blood T cell repertoires in COVID-19. Generated by immunoSEQ multiplex PCR, the TCRdb table keeps only in-frame clones and is missing some. The data contain approximately 90,000 clones, roughly 90% of them singletons. Material: peripheral blood. These receptors came from a man aged 60 to 75 with COVID-19, enrolled during active disease.

V and J are TRBV19 and TRBJ2-2; 9 bases fit TRBD1. The CDR3 consists of 14 residues. Per the germline V gene, CDR1 is LNHDA and CDR2 is SQIVND (reference sequence). Trimming cost V 7 bases and J 7 bases; bases outside gene matches: 7. The CDR3 DNA sequence: TGTGCCAGTATCCCGGACAGGGGTGGCGGGGAGCTGTTTTTT. As protein: CASIPDRGGGELFF.

The chain joins TRBV10-2 to TRBJ1-1, with D possibly TRBD1 on 6 matching bases. Germline V gives CDR1 WSHSY, CDR2 SAAADI. This CDR3 region has 17 residues. V was clipped by 0 bases and J by 0 bases, with 14 bases between them. The CDR3 reads CASSESRGGELNTEAFF. CDR3 nucleotides: TGCGCCAGCAGTGAGTCTAGGGGGGGGGAGCTGAACACTGAAGCTTTCTTT.

V gene TRBV27 combines with J gene TRBJ2-7, with 9 bases that match TRBD1. V shed 10 bases and J 4 bases; nucleotides not matched to a gene: 11. CDR3 size: 14 residues. The germline CDR1 and CDR2 sequences are MNHEY and SMNVEV (reference sequence). The CDR3 nucleotides read TGTGCCACGGGGAGGGGACAGGGACTTTACGAGCAGTACTTC. This gives the protein CATGRGQGLYEQYF.

J is TRBJ2-7 and V is TRBV14; the match to TRBD1 covers 7 bases. Germline CDR1 SGHDN, CDR2 FVKESK. V gave up 4 bases and J gave up 3 bases; unmatched junction bases: 6. This CDR3 is 14 amino acids long. The CDR3 nucleotides are TGTGCCAGCAGCCCCCGGACAGGTAACTACGAGCAGTACTTC. Amino acids: CASSPRTGNYEQYF.

V usage is TRBV5-5 and J usage is TRBJ2-5; no clear D gene. From germline, CDR1 is SGHKS and CDR2 YYEKEE (reference sequence). The CDR3 is 14 residues long. Trimming shortened V by 4 bases and J by 2 bases, and 12 bases separated the two germline ends. For the CDR3, the DNA is TGTGCCAGCAGCCCCCACCCTGAGCAAGAGACCCAGTACTTC. Translating it yields CASSPHPEQETQYF.

The chain combines TRBV9 with TRBJ1-6; D ambiguous. Germline CDR1 SGDLS, CDR2 YYNGEE. V lost 4 bases, J lost 5 bases, and 13 bases lay in between. The CDR3 has 15 amino acids. The CDR3 nucleotides read TGTGCCAGCAGCCCCCCCGCAGGCGATAATTCACCCCTCCACTTT. It encodes CASSPPAGDNSPLHF.

The CDR3 spells CAWSAGTGDEQYF. CDR3 nucleotides: TGTGCCTGGTCCGCCGGGACAGGGGACGAGCAGTACTTC. The J gene is TRBJ2-7, the V gene TRBV30, with 10 bases identical to TRBD1. V lost 5 bases and J lost 5; bases outside the gene matches: 6. CDR3 length equals 13 residues. In germline, CDR1 is GTSNPN, CDR2 SVGIG (reference sequence).

This chain joins TRBV28 and TRBJ2-3; a weak D match, TRBD2 (5 bases). V was trimmed by 4 bases and J by 0 bases, leaving 11 bases between them. Germline lookup yields CDR1 MDHEN and CDR2 SYDVKM. The CDR3 length is 15 residues. The CDR3 spells CASSSLTTSTDTQYF. CDR3 sequence (DNA): TGTGCCAGCAGTTCATTGACTACTAGCACAGATACGCAGTATTTT.

The chain joins TRBV7-6 to TRBJ2-2; D ambiguous. Trimming took off 5 bases at V and 6 bases at J, with 7 bases between the two ends. The CDR3 extends over 12 amino acids. Germline V gene data show CDR1 as SGHVS and CDR2 as FNYEAQ. The DNA of the CDR3 is TGTGCCAGCAGCCCCCGTTCCGGGGAGCTGTTTTTT. Protein product: CASSPRSGELFF.